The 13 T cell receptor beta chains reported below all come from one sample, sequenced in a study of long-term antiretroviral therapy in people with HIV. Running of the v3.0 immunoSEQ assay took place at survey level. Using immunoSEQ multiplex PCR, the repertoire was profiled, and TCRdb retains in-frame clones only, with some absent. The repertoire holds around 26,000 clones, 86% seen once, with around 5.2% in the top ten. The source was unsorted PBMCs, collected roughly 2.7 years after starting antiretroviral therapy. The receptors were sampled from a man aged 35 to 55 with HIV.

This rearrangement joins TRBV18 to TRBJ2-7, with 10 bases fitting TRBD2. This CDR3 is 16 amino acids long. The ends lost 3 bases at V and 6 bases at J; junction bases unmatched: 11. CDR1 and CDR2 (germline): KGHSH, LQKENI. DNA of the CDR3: TGTGCCAGCTCACCGTGGTTTAGCGGGGGGTTAATCGAGCAGTACTTC. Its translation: CASSPWFSGGLIEQYF.

CDR3 sequence (DNA): TGTGCCAGCAGCCCGGCCATTGATCGTGGCGGCTACACCTTC. Residues: CASSPAIDRGGYTF. This chain connects TRBV5-6 to TRBJ1-2; no clear D gene. The CDR3 runs to 14 residues. Germline CDR1 and CDR2: SGHDT and YYEEEE. V was cut by 4 bases and J by 8 bases, with 18 bases left in between.

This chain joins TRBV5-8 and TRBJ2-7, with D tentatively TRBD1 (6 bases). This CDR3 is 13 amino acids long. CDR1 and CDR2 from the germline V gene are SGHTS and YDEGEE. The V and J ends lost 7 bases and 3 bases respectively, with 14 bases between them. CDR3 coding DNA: TGTGCCAGCGCCCATCAACAGGGCTACGAGCAGTACTTC. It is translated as CASAHQQGYEQYF.

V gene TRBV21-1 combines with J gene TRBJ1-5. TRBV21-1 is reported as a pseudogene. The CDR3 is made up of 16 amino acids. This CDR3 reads CASSKAGGIGGQPQHF. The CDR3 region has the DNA TGTGCCAGCAGCAAAGCCGGGGGAATAGGGGGTCAGCCCCAGCATTTT.

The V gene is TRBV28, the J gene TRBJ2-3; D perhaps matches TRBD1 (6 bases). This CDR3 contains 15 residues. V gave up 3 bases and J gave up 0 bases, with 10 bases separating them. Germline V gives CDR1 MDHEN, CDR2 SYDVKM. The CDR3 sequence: CASSFTGFSTDTQYF. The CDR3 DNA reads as TGTGCCAGCAGTTTCACAGGGTTTAGCACAGATACGCAGTATTTT.

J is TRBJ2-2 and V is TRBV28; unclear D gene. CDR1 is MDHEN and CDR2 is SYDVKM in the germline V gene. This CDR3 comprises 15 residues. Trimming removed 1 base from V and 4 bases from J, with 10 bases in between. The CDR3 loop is CASSLYGSRTGELFF. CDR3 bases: TGTGCCAGCAGTTTATATGGCAGTCGCACCGGGGAGCTGTTTTTT.

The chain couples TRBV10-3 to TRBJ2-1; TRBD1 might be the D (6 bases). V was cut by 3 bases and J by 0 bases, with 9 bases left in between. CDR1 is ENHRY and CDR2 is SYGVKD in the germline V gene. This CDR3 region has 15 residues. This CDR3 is CAISEGGSSYNEQFF. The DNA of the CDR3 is TGTGCCATCAGTGAAGGGGGAAGCTCCTACAATGAGCAGTTCTTC.

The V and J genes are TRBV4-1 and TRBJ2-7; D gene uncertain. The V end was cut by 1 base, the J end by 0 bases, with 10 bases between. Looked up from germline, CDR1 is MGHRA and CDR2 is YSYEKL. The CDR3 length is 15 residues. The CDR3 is CASSQVSESSYEQYF. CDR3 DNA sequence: TGCGCCAGCAGCCAAGTTTCAGAGAGCTCCTACGAGCAGTACTTC.

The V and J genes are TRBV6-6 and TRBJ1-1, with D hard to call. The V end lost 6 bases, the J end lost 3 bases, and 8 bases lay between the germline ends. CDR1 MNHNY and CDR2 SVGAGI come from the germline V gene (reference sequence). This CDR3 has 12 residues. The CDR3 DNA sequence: TGTGCCAGCAGGTACGGAGACACTGAAGCTTTCTTT. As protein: CASRYGDTEAFF.

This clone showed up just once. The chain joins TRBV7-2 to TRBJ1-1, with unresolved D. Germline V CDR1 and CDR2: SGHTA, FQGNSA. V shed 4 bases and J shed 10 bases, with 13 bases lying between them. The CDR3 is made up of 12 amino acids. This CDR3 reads CASSSGGLVAFF. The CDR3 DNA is TGTGCCAGCAGCTCCGGTGGGCTCGTAGCTTTCTTT.

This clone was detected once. The DNA for the CDR3 is TGTGCCAGCAGTTACTCGAGGCAGTCAAATGAAAAACTGTTTTTT. This translates into CASSYSRQSNEKLFF. The V and J genes are TRBV6-5 and TRBJ1-4, with no clear D. Trimming removed 0 bases at V and 5 bases at J, with 10 bases between. Germline V CDR1 and CDR2: MNHEY, SVGAGI. This CDR3 is built from 15 residues.

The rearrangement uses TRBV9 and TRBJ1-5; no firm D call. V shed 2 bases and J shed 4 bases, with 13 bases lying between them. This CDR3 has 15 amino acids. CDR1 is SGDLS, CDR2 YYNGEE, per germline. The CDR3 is CASSVDEGWNQPQHF. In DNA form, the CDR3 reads TGTGCCAGCAGCGTCGATGAGGGTTGGAATCAGCCCCAGCATTTT.

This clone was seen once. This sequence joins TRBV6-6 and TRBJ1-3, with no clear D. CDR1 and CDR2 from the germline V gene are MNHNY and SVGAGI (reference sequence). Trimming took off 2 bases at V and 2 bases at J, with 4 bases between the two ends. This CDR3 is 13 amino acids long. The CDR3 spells CASSYPAGNTIYF. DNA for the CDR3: TGTGCCAGCAGTTACCCTGCTGGAAACACCATATATTTT.